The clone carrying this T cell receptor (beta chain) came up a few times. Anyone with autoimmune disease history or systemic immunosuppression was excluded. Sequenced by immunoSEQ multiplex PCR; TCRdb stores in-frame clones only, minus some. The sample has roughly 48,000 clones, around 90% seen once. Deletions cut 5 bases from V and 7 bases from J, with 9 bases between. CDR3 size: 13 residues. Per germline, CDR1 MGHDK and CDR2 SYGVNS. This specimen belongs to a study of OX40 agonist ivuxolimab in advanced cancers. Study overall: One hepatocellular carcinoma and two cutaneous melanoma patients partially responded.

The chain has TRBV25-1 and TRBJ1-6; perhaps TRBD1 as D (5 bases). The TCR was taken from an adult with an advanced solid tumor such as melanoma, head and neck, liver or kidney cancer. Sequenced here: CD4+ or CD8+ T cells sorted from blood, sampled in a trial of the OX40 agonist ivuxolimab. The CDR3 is CASSFGANSPLHF. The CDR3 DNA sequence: TGTGCCAGCAGTTTCGGGGCCAATTCACCCCTCCACTTT.